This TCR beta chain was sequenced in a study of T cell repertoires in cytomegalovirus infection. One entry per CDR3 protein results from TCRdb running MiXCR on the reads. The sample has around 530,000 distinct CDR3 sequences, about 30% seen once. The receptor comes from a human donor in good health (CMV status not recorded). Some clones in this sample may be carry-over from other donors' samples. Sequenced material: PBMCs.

The CDR3 loop reads CSAGTMKETQYF. CDR3 in DNA: TGCAGTGCTGGGACCATGAAAGAGACCCAGTACTTC. The rearrangement links TRBV20-1 to TRBJ2-5; D tentatively fits TRBD1 or TRBD2 (5 bases each). The germline gives CDR1 DFQATT, CDR2 SNEGSKA (reference sequence). V lost 5 bases and J lost 3, with 10 bases in between. CDR3 length: 12 residues.